The next 31 T cell receptor beta chains were all read from a single sample in a study of cytomegalovirus exposure and HLA in healthy donors. PCR was performed using 60 Vbeta and 13 Jbeta primers. Assay used: immunoSEQ multiplex PCR; TCRdb lists only in-frame clones, some missing. In the table there are some 200,000 clones, over 65% of which are singletons. Sequenced input: PBMCs. The receptors originated from a man between 18 and 29 years old in good health and CMV-seronegative.

The V gene is TRBV7-9, the J gene TRBJ2-5; possibly TRBD1 for D (6 bases). Per germline, CDR1 SEHNR and CDR2 FQNEAQ (reference sequence). V lost 8 bases to trimming and J lost 0 bases, with 19 bases between them. The CDR3 contains 16 residues. In nucleotides, the CDR3 is TGTGCCAGCGCTTCTCCGGGACAAAAGTACCAAGAGACCCAGTACTTC. This encodes CASASPGQKYQETQYF. Based on the CDR3 plus reference TRBV7-9 and TRBJ2-5, the full variable domain is DTGVSQNPRHKITKRGQNVTFRCDPISEHNRLYWYRQTLGQGPEFLTYFQNEAQLEKSRLLSDRFSAERPKGSFSTLEIQRTEQGDSAMYLCASASPGQKYQETQYFGPGTRLLVL.

The chain employs TRBV19 and TRBJ2-4, with TRBD2 matching over 12 bases. Germline V lookup: CDR1 LNHDA, CDR2 SQIVND (reference sequence). The V and J ends lost 4 bases and 8 bases, in that order; junction bases with no gene match: 6. This CDR3 has 15 residues. CDR3 bases: TGTGCCAGTAGTAGACCACTAGCGGGAGGAGACATTCAGTACTTC. Protein: CASSRPLAGGDIQYF.

The chain combines TRBV11-1 with TRBJ2-1; TRBD2 matches at 7 bases. Germline trimming cut 6 bases from V and 6 bases from J; bases unmatched to any gene: 5. The CDR3 has 13 amino acids. Germline lookup yields CDR1 SGHAT and CDR2 FQDESV (reference sequence). The CDR3 DNA reads TGTGCCAGCAGGTCCTCGGGGGGCAATGAGCAGTTCTTC. This sequence encodes CASRSSGGNEQFF. Looking up the rest from reference TRBV11-1 and TRBJ2-1 gives the full variable domain: EAEVAQSPRYKITEKSQAVAFWCDPISGHATLYWYRQILGQGPELLVQFQDESVVDDSQLPKDRFSAERLKGVDSTLKIQPAELGDSAMYLCASRSSGGNEQFFGPGTRLTVL.

This rearrangement joins TRBV7-9 to TRBJ2-3, with 7 positions matching TRBD2. Germline values: CDR1 SEHNR, CDR2 FQNEAQ (reference sequence). The CDR3 loop spans 16 amino acids. Trimming at V came to 1 base and at J to 2 bases, leaving 6 bases not matched to a gene. The CDR3 nucleotides read TGTGCCAGCAGCTTAGGAAGCGGGATGATCACAGATACGCAGTATTTT. This sequence encodes CASSLGSGMITDTQYF. The full variable domain, with the rest looked up from reference TRBV7-9 and TRBJ2-3, is DTGVSQNPRHKITKRGQNVTFRCDPISEHNRLYWYRQTLGQGPEFLTYFQNEAQLEKSRLLSDRFSAERPKGSFSTLEIQRTEQGDSAMYLCASSLGSGMITDTQYFGPGTRLTVL.

The V call is TRBV29-1, the J call TRBJ2-1; possibly TRBD1 for D (5 bases). The CDR3 covers 14 residues. CDR1 is SQVTM and CDR2 is ANQGSEA in the germline V gene. Trimming pared 4 bases from V and 0 bases from J, leaving 10 bases between. The CDR3 DNA reads as TGCAGCGTTGCCAGGGCAAGCTCCTACAATGAGCAGTTCTTC. This codes for CSVARASSYNEQFF.

This sequence joins TRBV7-8 and TRBJ1-1; tentative D call: TRBD1 (5 bases). The V end was cut by 5 bases, the J end by 0 bases, with 13 bases between. This CDR3 is 15 amino acids long. Germline lookup yields CDR1 SGHVS and CDR2 FQNEAQ. Here the CDR3 reads CASSLRDFLNTEAFF. CDR3 nucleotide sequence: TGTGCCAGCAGCCTACGGGACTTCCTGAACACTGAAGCTTTCTTT. Full variable domain (missing parts from reference TRBV7-8 and TRBJ1-1): GAGVSQSPRYKVAKRGQDVALRCDPISGHVSLFWYQQALGQGPEFLTYFQNEAQLDKSGLPSDRFFAERPEGSVSTLKIQRTQQEDSAVYLCASSLRDFLNTEAFFGQGTRLTVV.

The chain uses TRBV7-2 and TRBJ2-3; 9 nucleotides align to TRBD2. V lost 4 bases to trimming and J lost 1 base; unmatched junction nucleotides: 3. CDR3 length: 15 amino acids. Germline assignment: CDR1 SGHTA and CDR2 FQGNSA. The CDR3 DNA reads as TGTGCCAGCAGCTACCGGACTAGCGGCACAGATACGCAGTATTTT. It encodes CASSYRTSGTDTQYF. Full variable domain (missing parts from reference TRBV7-2 and TRBJ2-3): GAGVSQSPSNKVTEKGKDVELRCDPISGHTALYWYRQSLGQGLEFLIYFQGNSAPDKSGLPSDRFSAERTGGSVSTLTIQRTQQEDSAVYLCASSYRTSGTDTQYFGPGTRLTVL.

This clone was found a few times. This chain links TRBV18 with TRBJ2-5, with TRBD2 as a possible D gene (6 bases). The germline V and J ends were trimmed by 3 bases and 6 bases, with 17 bases remaining between them. The CDR3 has 15 amino acids. Germline V CDR1 and CDR2: KGHSH, LQKENI. The chain's CDR3 is CASSPSQGGWQTQYF. In DNA, the CDR3 is TGTGCCAGCTCACCCTCCCAGGGAGGCTGGCAGACCCAGTACTTC.

The chain employs TRBV5-5 and TRBJ1-2; 7 nucleotides line up with TRBD1. Trimming cost V 7 bases and J 0 bases; bases outside gene matches: 9. Germline loops: CDR1 SGHKS, CDR2 YYEKEE (reference sequence). The CDR3 has 15 residues. CDR3: CASGDRVGANYGYTF. Here the CDR3 DNA reads TGTGCCAGCGGTGACAGGGTAGGCGCTAACTATGGCTACACCTTC.

J is TRBJ1-1 and V is TRBV11-3; no reliable D call. Germline V gene data show CDR1 as SGHNT and CDR2 as YENEEA. The CDR3 extends over 13 amino acids. V lost 8 bases, J lost 6 bases, and 16 bases lay in between. CDR3 nucleotides: TGTGCCAGCGGTCTTACCCCCGGGGCTGAAGCTTTCTTT. This sequence encodes CASGLTPGAEAFF. Full variable domain (remainder filled in from reference TRBV11-3 and TRBJ1-1): EAGVVQSPRYKIIEKKQPVAFWCNPISGHNTLYWYLQNLGQGPELLIRYENEEAVDDSQLPKDRFSAERLKGVDSTLKIQPAELGDSAVYLCASGLTPGAEAFFGQGTRLTVV.

The V and J genes are TRBV6-1 and TRBJ2-3; D is perhaps TRBD2 (6 bases). V was clipped by 2 bases and J by 3 bases, with 15 bases between them. Germline CDR1 is MNHNS and CDR2 is SASEGT. This CDR3 is 16 amino acids long. CDR3 in DNA: TGTGCCAGCAGTGAAATCTCCTTTGCGGGGACAGATACGCAGTATTTT. Residues: CASSEISFAGTDTQYF.

The chain links TRBV2 to TRBJ2-4; TRBD2 aligns across 11 bases. The V gene end was trimmed by 4 bases and the J gene end by 0 bases; junction bases not matched to a gene: 5. Germline lookup yields CDR1 SNHLY and CDR2 FYNNEI. The CDR3 has 17 residues. CDR3 residues: CASSGVGLAGAKNIQYF. As DNA, the CDR3 is TGTGCCAGCAGTGGGGTTGGACTAGCGGGAGCCAAAAACATTCAGTACTTC.

The CDR3 loop is CASRLDSPYEQYF. CDR3 sequence (DNA): TGTGCCAGCAGACTGGACAGCCCCTACGAGCAGTACTTC. The V call is TRBV6-1, the J call TRBJ2-7; D may be TRBD1 (6 bases). V was cut by 6 bases and J by 2 bases, with 11 bases left in between. CDR3 size: 13 residues. Germline loops: CDR1 MNHNS, CDR2 SASEGT.

The V and J genes are TRBV12-5 and TRBJ1-1, with TRBD1 matching over 9 bases. The V gene end was trimmed by 9 bases and the J gene end by 4 bases; junction bases not matched to a gene: 6. Germline V gene sequence: CDR1 LGHNT, CDR2 FRNRAP. CDR3 size: 13 residues. CDR3 DNA: TGTGCTAGCCGGGACAGGGAAGGCACTGAAGCTTTCTTT. Translating it yields CASRDREGTEAFF.

V is TRBV25-1 and J is TRBJ2-1; no clear D. The germline V gene has CDR1 MGHDK and CDR2 SYGVNS. V dropped 0 bases and J dropped 0 bases, with 6 bases sitting between them. The CDR3 length is 15 residues. The CDR3 sequence: CASSEYGSSYNEQFF. CDR3 in DNA: TGTGCCAGCAGTGAATACGGTAGCTCCTACAATGAGCAGTTCTTC.

The chain employs TRBV2 and TRBJ2-7; 9 nucleotides agree with TRBD2. With V trimmed by 4 bases and J by 1 base, 5 bases remained unmatched. This CDR3 has 15 amino acids. CDR1 SNHLY and CDR2 FYNNEI come from the germline V gene. The CDR3 is CASSVASGTSYEQYF. The CDR3 nucleotides read TGTGCCAGCAGTGTGGCTAGCGGGACGTCCTACGAGCAGTACTTC. The whole variable domain, remainder taken from reference TRBV2 and TRBJ2-7, is EPEVTQTPSHQVTQMGQEVILRCVPISNHLYFYWYRQILGQKVEFLVSFYNNEISEKSEIFDDQFSVERPDGSNFTLKIRSTKLEDSAMYFCASSVASGTSYEQYFGPGTRLTVT.

The chain is built from TRBV4-2 and TRBJ2-1, with 10 positions matching TRBD2. The junction had 9 bases not matched to a gene; V was cut back by 6 bases and J by 7 bases. This CDR3 has 15 amino acids. CDR1 and CDR2 (germline): LGHNA, YNFKEQ. The CDR3 DNA reads TGTGCCAGCAGTTACTCCGGGACTAGCGCAAATGAGCAGTTCTTC. It yields the protein CASSYSGTSANEQFF.

The chain is built from TRBV4-1 and TRBJ2-7; TRBD1 matches 9 bases. Germline V gene lookup returns CDR1 MGHRA and CDR2 YSYEKL. The junction had 16 bases not matched to a gene; V was cut back by 4 bases and J by 6 bases. The CDR3 has 17 amino acids. The CDR3 sequence is CASSLTIPGQGFSEQYF. CDR3 in DNA: TGCGCCAGCAGCCTAACTATTCCGGGACAGGGTTTTTCCGAGCAGTACTTC.

The CDR3, as DNA: TGTGCCAGCAGTTCGCTAACAGGGGCCTATGGCTACACCTTC. Translating it yields CASSSLTGAYGYTF. V usage is TRBV6-5 and J usage is TRBJ1-2; TRBD1 agrees at 7 bases. CDR1 MNHEY and CDR2 SVGAGI come from the germline V gene. The J segment lost 4 bases and the V segment lost 4 bases, leaving 6 bases of the junction unmatched. CDR3 length: 14 residues.

The chain carries TRBV5-1 and TRBJ2-7; possibly TRBD1 for D (6 bases). Trimming took off 7 bases at V and 1 base at J, with 9 bases between the two ends. Germline-derived CDR1 and CDR2 are SGHRS and YFSETQ. This CDR3 is 12 amino acids long. The CDR3 DNA reads as TGCGCCAGCTGGGGGCAGTCCTACGAGCAGTACTTC. Protein sequence: CASWGQSYEQYF. The variable domain in full, with the rest retrieved from reference TRBV5-1 and TRBJ2-7, is KAGVTQTPRYLIKTRGQQVTLSCSPISGHRSVSWYQQTPGQGLQFLFEYFSETQRNKGNFPGRFSGRQFSNSRSEMNVSTLELGDSALYLCASWGQSYEQYFGPGTRLTVT.

This clone showed up just a few times. J is TRBJ2-7 and V is TRBV4-1; 8 bases align to TRBD2. With 5 bases clipped from V and 6 bases from J, the junction kept 15 bases outside the gene matches. The CDR3 runs to 16 residues. Germline CDR1 is MGHRA and CDR2 is YSYEKL. The CDR3 region has the DNA TGCGCCAGCAGCTCACTCCCCGGGACTAGTTTTTCCGAGCAGTACTTC. It codes for CASSSLPGTSFSEQYF.

This clone was observed a handful of times. The chain combines TRBV4-1 with TRBJ2-1; TRBD2 matches at 7 bases. The CDR3 is 19 amino acids. V dropped 0 bases and J dropped 0; count of bases not matched to a gene: 11. Germline loops: CDR1 MGHRA, CDR2 YSYEKL. This CDR3 is CASSQDLGRRESSYNEQFF. The CDR3, as DNA: TGCGCCAGCAGCCAAGATTTAGGGCGGCGGGAGAGCTCCTACAATGAGCAGTTCTTC.

The chain joins TRBV10-2 to TRBJ2-7; 10 nucleotides line up with TRBD2. CDR1 is WSHSY and CDR2 is SAAADI in the germline V gene. The CDR3 runs 16 residues. The J segment lost 4 bases and the V segment lost 6 bases, leaving 12 bases of the junction unmatched. The CDR3 protein is CASRAGRSGRRYEQYF. DNA for the CDR3: TGCGCCAGCAGGGCAGGCCGTAGCGGGAGGCGATACGAGCAGTACTTC.

The chain uses TRBV28 and TRBJ2-7; 10 bases align to TRBD2. CDR3 length: 14 residues. CDR1 and CDR2 (germline): MDHEN, SYDVKM. After removal of 4 bases from V and 4 bases from J, the junction contained 4 bases not matched to a gene. The CDR3 sequence: CASSSAGGSYEQYF. CDR3 nucleotide sequence: TGTGCCAGCAGTTCAGCGGGAGGGAGTTACGAGCAGTACTTC. The full variable domain, its missing parts supplied by reference TRBV28 and TRBJ2-7, is DVKVTQSSRYLVKRTGEKVFLECVQDMDHENMFWYRQDPGLGLRLIYFSYDVKMKEKGDIPEGYSVSREKKERFSLILESASTNQTSMYLCASSSAGGSYEQYFGPGTRLTVT.

The chain carries TRBV2 and TRBJ2-4; a possible D gene is TRBD1 (5 bases). The V and J ends lost 8 bases and 8 bases respectively, with 16 bases between them. Per the germline V gene, CDR1 is SNHLY and CDR2 is FYNNEI. The CDR3 totals 13 residues. CDR3 DNA: TGTGCCAGCGCCCAGGTCAGGGATGACATTCAGTACTTC. This gives the protein CASAQVRDDIQYF.

This clone was seen more than once but under ten times. DNA of the CDR3: TGTGCCAGCAGTGAAGGGACAGGAGTGGGCTATGGCTACACCTTC. Amino acids: CASSEGTGVGYGYTF. V usage is TRBV6-1 and J usage is TRBJ1-2, with TRBD1 matching 7 bases. This CDR3 contains 15 residues. Germline V gene data show CDR1 as MNHNS and CDR2 as SASEGT. The junction had 6 bases not matched to a gene; V was cut back by 1 base and J by 4 bases.

The chain recombines TRBV6-5 with TRBJ1-4; 7 bases line up with TRBD1. The ends lost 0 bases at V and 4 bases at J; junction bases unmatched: 5. Germline CDR1 MNHEY, CDR2 SVGAGI. The CDR3 spans 16 residues. The CDR3 sequence: CASSYSRTGDNEKLFF. CDR3 sequence (DNA): TGTGCCAGCAGTTACTCCAGGACAGGCGATAATGAAAAACTGTTTTTT.

The chain uses TRBV5-5 and TRBJ1-2; unclear D gene. Germline loops: CDR1 SGHKS, CDR2 YYEKEE (reference sequence). This CDR3 spans 17 amino acids. With 3 bases removed from V and 2 bases from J, the gap between germline ends came to 20 bases. The CDR3 here is CASSSREALTLNYGYTF. The CDR3 nucleotides read TGTGCCAGCAGCTCCCGCGAAGCGTTAACTCTAAACTATGGCTACACCTTC.

This chain uses TRBV5-1 with TRBJ2-7; TRBD1 matches at 9 bases. The CDR3 runs to 13 residues. From germline, CDR1 is SGHRS and CDR2 YFSETQ. J lost 5 bases, V lost 6 bases, and 6 bases had no gene match. CDR3 coding DNA: TGCGCCAGCAAGGGACAGGGTCCCCACGAGCAGTACTTC. This encodes CASKGQGPHEQYF.

This clone was found a few times. The rearrangement links TRBV28 to TRBJ1-6; weak D call: TRBD1 (6 bases). Per germline, CDR1 MDHEN and CDR2 SYDVKM. Trimming shortened V by 1 base and J by 10 bases, and 11 bases separated the two germline ends. This CDR3 is 14 amino acids long. CDR3 residues: CASSLSRGGSPLHF. Here the CDR3 DNA reads TGTGCCAGCAGTTTATCCAGGGGCGGGTCACCCCTCCACTTT.

This clone occurred once. This sequence joins TRBV30 and TRBJ2-7; D not certain. The V end lost 2 bases, the J end lost 0 bases, and 5 bases lay between the germline ends. CDR1 GTSNPN and CDR2 SVGIG come from the germline V gene (reference sequence). The CDR3 extends over 12 amino acids. The CDR3 DNA reads as TGTGCCTGGAGTCTGAGCTCCTACGAGCAGTACTTC. Protein: CAWSLSSYEQYF. Drawing the rest from reference TRBV30 and TRBJ2-7, the complete variable domain is SQTIHQWPATLVQPVGSPLSLECTVEGTSNPNLYWYRQAAGRGLQLLFYSVGIGQISSEVPQNLSASRPQDRQFILSSKKLLLSDSGFYLCAWSLSSYEQYFGPGTRLTVT.